The present entry profiles one T cell receptor (beta chain) with its context. Its antigen is undetermined. The CDR3 totals 10 residues. V was clipped by 3 bases and J by 5 bases, with 2 bases between them. CDR1 and CDR2 from the germline V gene are GTSNPN and SVGIG (reference sequence). This record belongs to a study of monozygotic twins with cystic fibrosis. Study results and caveats: In 13 of 16 pairs, V gene usage was closest to the co-twin's. Low clonality (median 0.0095) suggested a mostly naive repertoire. Monozygotic CF twins shared more identical nucleotide clonotypes than unrelated patients.

Method: immunoSEQ multiplex PCR; TCRdb's copy keeps in-frame clones and lacks some. The sample shows about 29,000 clones, about 82% of them seen only once. The sequence came from a girl aged 2-15 years with cystic fibrosis. Sequencing was carried out using blood. The chain has TRBV30 and TRBJ2-1; D call uncertain. The CDR3, as DNA: TGTGCCTGGAGGCACAATGAGCAGTTCTTC. It translates to CAWRHNEQFF. Together with reference TRBV30 and TRBJ2-1, the CDR3 gives the full variable domain: SQTIHQWPATLVQPVGSPLSLECTVEGTSNPNLYWYRQAAGRGLQLLFYSVGIGQISSEVPQNLSASRPQDRQFILSSKKLLLSDSGFYLCAWRHNEQFFGPGTRLTVL.